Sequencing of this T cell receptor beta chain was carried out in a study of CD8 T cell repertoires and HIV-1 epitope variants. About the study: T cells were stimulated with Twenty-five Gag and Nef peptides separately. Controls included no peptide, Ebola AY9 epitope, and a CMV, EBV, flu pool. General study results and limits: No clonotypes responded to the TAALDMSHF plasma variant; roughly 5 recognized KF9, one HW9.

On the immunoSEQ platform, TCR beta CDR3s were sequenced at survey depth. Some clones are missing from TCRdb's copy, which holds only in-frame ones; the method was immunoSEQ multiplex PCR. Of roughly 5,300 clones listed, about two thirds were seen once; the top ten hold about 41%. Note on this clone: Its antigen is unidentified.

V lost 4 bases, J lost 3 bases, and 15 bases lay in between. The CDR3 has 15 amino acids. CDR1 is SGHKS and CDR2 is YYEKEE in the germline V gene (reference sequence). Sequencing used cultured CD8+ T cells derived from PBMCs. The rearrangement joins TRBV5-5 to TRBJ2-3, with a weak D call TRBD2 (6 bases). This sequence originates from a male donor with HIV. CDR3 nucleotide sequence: TGTGCCAGCAGCGCTCGGGACTCGGCGACAGATACGCAGTATTTT. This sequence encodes CASSARDSATDTQYF.